These T cell receptor beta chains were read from a single sample in a study of T cells in localized non-small cell lung cancer. This table comes from immunoSEQ multiplex PCR, and its TCRdb copy is limited to in-frame clones, with some not included. The sample contains over 40,000 clones, 85% to 90% of which appear only once. Material: peripheral blood, obtained before any cancer treatment. These receptor sequences come from a woman aged 18 to 55 with stage III lung adenocarcinoma. Both conserved end residues are part of each CDR3. A D gene is named only where the DNA matches it firmly. Expanded clones are given a class, and other clones once, few, many or no size at all.

d_gene: NA
abundance: NA
j_gene: TRBJ1-2
v_gene: TRBV5-4
CDR3nt: TGTGCCAGCAGCTTGGGCGATTATGGCTACACCTTC
CDR3aa: CASSLGDYGYTF

d_gene: NA
abundance: few
j_gene: TRBJ1-1
v_gene: TRBV6-6
CDR3nt: TGTGCCAGCAGCCGACCCTACACTGAAGCTTTCTTT
CDR3aa: CASSRPYTEAFF

d_gene: TRBD1
abundance: NA
j_gene: TRBJ1-6
v_gene: TRBV11-2
CDR3nt: TGTGCCAGCAGCTTAGCGGGACAGGGGAATTCACCCCTCCACTTT
CDR3aa: CASSLAGQGNSPLHF

d_gene: NA
abundance: NA
j_gene: TRBJ1-1
v_gene: TRBV27
CDR3nt: TGTGCCAGCAGTTTAAGGCAGGGTTTCACTGAAGCTTTCTTT
CDR3aa: CASSLRQGFTEAFF

d_gene: TRBD1
abundance: once
j_gene: TRBJ2-1
v_gene: TRBV6-1
CDR3nt: TGTGCCAGCACCCGGACAGGCTACAATGAGCAGTTCTTC
CDR3aa: CASTRTGYNEQFF

d_gene: TRBD1
abundance: NA
j_gene: TRBJ2-3
v_gene: TRBV18
CDR3nt: TGTGCCAGCTCAACACCGACAGGGGGTTACACAGATACGCAGTATTTT
CDR3aa: CASSTPTGGYTDTQYF

d_gene: NA
abundance: NA
j_gene: TRBJ2-7
v_gene: TRBV6-5
CDR3nt: TGTGCCAGCAGTTACCGAGCGAGGGACGAGCAGTACTTC
CDR3aa: CASSYRARDEQYF

d_gene: NA
abundance: NA
j_gene: TRBJ1-2
v_gene: TRBV2
CDR3nt: TGTGCCAGCAGTAGGATTAACTATGGCTACACCTTC
CDR3aa: CASSRINYGYTF

d_gene: NA
abundance: NA
j_gene: TRBJ2-1
v_gene: TRBV9
CDR3nt: TGTGCCAGCAGCGTAGTACCACAGCAGGACAATGAGCAGTTCTTC
CDR3aa: CASSVVPQQDNEQFF

d_gene: NA
abundance: NA
j_gene: TRBJ2-2
v_gene: TRBV5-1
CDR3nt: TGCGCCAGCAGCTTGGGCTCGGGGGGACAGGAGCTGTTTTTT
CDR3aa: CASSLGSGGQELFF

d_gene: TRBD2
abundance: NA
j_gene: TRBJ2-7
v_gene: TRBV5-6
CDR3nt: TGTGCCAGCAGAAATTTGGAGACTAGCGGGGGGCATGTCAACGAGCAGTACTTC
CDR3aa: CASRNLETSGGHVNEQYF

d_gene: NA
abundance: NA
j_gene: TRBJ1-1
v_gene: TRBV6-6
CDR3nt: TGTGCCAGCAGTTATCCCGAGAACTTGAAAGCTTTCTTT
CDR3aa: CASSYPENLKAFF

d_gene: NA
abundance: NA
j_gene: TRBJ2-1
v_gene: TRBV18
CDR3nt: TGTGCCAGCTCACCACGGGTCCTTAGGGGGAATGAGCAGTTCTTC
CDR3aa: CASSPRVLRGNEQFF

d_gene: TRBD1
abundance: NA
j_gene: TRBJ2-7
v_gene: TRBV7-9
CDR3nt: TGTGCCAGCAGCACTACAGGGGCTGGCGAGCAGTACTTC
CDR3aa: CASSTTGAGEQYF

d_gene: TRBD2
abundance: NA
j_gene: TRBJ2-1
v_gene: TRBV15
CDR3nt: TGTGCCACCAGCACGGGCCTAGCGGGGACGAGTGAGCAGTTCTTC
CDR3aa: CATSTGLAGTSEQFF